The subject of this entry is one T cell receptor (beta chain). Its matching antigen is unknown. This sample was included in a study of T cell responses to AZD1222 COVID-19 vaccine. Study outcomes and limitations: The donor group comprised mostly white British people and more females; the analysis possibly underestimated clonal diversity.

Measured with immunoSEQ multiplex PCR; TCRdb has only the in-frame clones, and not every one. The top ten clones hold roughly 8% of a sample with 85,000 to 120,000 clones, about 92% of them seen once. The CDR3 spans 15 residues. Germline CDR1 SGHRS, CDR2 YFSETQ. Trimming took off 0 bases at V and 8 bases at J, with 17 bases between the two ends. Sequencing used peripheral blood, obtained 28 days after the second AZD1222 dose. The chain joins TRBV5-1 to TRBJ1-2, with D possibly matching TRBD1 (5 bases). The source of this sequence is an adult who received the AZD1222 COVID-19 vaccine. The CDR3, as DNA: TGCGCCAGCAGCTTGGAAGGGGCAGGGTCCTACGGCTACACCTTC. Its translation: CASSLEGAGSYGYTF.